Below are 2 T cell receptor beta chains sequenced from a single sample in a study of human T cells and chemical hapten exposure. One entry per CDR3 protein, called by TCRdb with MiXCR from the RACE reads. Of over 100,000 distinct CDR3 sequences in the sample, roughly a tenth were seen once. Stated time point: patch test 2, 6 weeks after DPC sensitization. Documented treatment: therapeutic diphenylcyclopropenone sensitization with weekly scalp DPC. The sequences come from whole blood, collected in connection with sensitization to the hapten diphenylcyclopropenone (DPC). These receptors were collected from a woman in her thirties or forties with alopecia areata. Some clones in this sample may be carry-over from other donors' samples.

This clonotype was observed a handful of times. V usage is TRBV4-1 and J usage is TRBJ2-7, with 7 nucleotides matching TRBD2. Germline V lookup: CDR1 MGHRA, CDR2 YSYEKL. With 4 bases clipped from V and 5 bases from J, the junction kept 11 bases outside the gene matches. The CDR3 is made up of 15 amino acids. The CDR3 nucleotides read TGCGCCAGCAGCCTAAAGTTTTCGGGGGGAGACGAGCAGTACTTC. Protein: CASSLKFSGGDEQYF.

V usage is TRBV20-1 and J usage is TRBJ1-2, with 7 bases identical to TRBD1. CDR3 length equals 14 residues. Germline V lookup: CDR1 DFQATT, CDR2 SNEGSKA (reference sequence). Germline trimming cut 6 bases from V and 4 bases from J; bases unmatched to any gene: 11. The CDR3 protein is CSAQHTTGTYGYTF. As DNA, the CDR3 is TGCAGTGCCCAACACACGACAGGGACCTATGGCTACACCTTC.